The 32 T cell receptor beta chains reported below all come from one sample, sequenced in a study of T cell repertoires in cytomegalovirus infection (dated by TCRdb to between 2018 and 2021). Data came from an Illumina HiSeq 1500. TCRdb trimmed public reads at Q25 via fastp, called clones via MiXCR and kept in-frame beta chains. Every entry covers one CDR3 protein and lists the most common genes and DNA from its rows. The sample table holds about 530,000 distinct CDR3 sequences, of which around 27% were seen once. The ten largest account for less than 15% of the sample. Sequencing input: PBMCs. The receptor source for this set is a human donor in good health (CMV status not recorded). Some clones in this sample may be carry-over from other donors' samples.

The chain recombines TRBV6-5 with TRBJ2-1, with 9 bases aligning to TRBD2. Germline V gene sequence: CDR1 MNHEY, CDR2 SVGAGI. Unmatched junction bases numbered 8, after V lost 6 bases and J lost 2 bases. CDR3 length equals 16 residues. The CDR3 DNA is TGTGCCAGCAGGGTAGGCGGGAGGGCCCCCTACAATGAGCAGTTCTTC. As protein: CASRVGGRAPYNEQFF.

V is TRBV29-1 and J is TRBJ1-2, with D tentatively TRBD1 (6 bases). The CDR3 sequence is 13 residues long. Germline V CDR1 and CDR2: SQVTM, ANQGSEA. Trimming pared 2 bases from V and 6 bases from J, leaving 13 bases between. The DNA for the CDR3 is TGCAGCGTTGAAAAGCCAGGGGAGGATGGCTACACCTTC. Amino acid sequence: CSVEKPGEDGYTF. Complete variable domain (other parts from reference TRBV29-1 and TRBJ1-2): SAVISQKPSRDICQRGTSLTIQCQVDSQVTMMFWYRQQPGQSLTLIATANQGSEATYESGFVIDKFPISRPNLTFSTLTVSNMSPEDSSIYLCSVEKPGEDGYTFGSGTRLTVV.

This clonotype was counted ten times or more. J is TRBJ2-1 and V is TRBV7-2, with 11 positions matching TRBD2. V shed 5 bases, J shed 9 bases, and the junction held 15 bases outside the gene matches. CDR1 SGHTA and CDR2 FQGNSA come from the germline V gene. There are 17 residues in the CDR3. CDR3 region: CASSPNRLAGGQGEQFF. The CDR3 DNA follows: TGTGCCAGCAGCCCAAATCGTCTAGCGGGAGGCCAGGGTGAGCAGTTCTTC.

The rearrangement joins TRBV19 to TRBJ2-2, with TRBD2 matching over 8 bases. This CDR3 contains 18 residues. Trimming cost V 4 bases and J 0 bases; bases outside gene matches: 10. Per the germline V gene, CDR1 is LNHDA and CDR2 is SQIVND (reference sequence). This chain's CDR3 is CASSTSKTSAANTGELFF. CDR3 nucleotide sequence: TGTGCCAGTAGTACCTCCAAGACTAGCGCCGCGAACACCGGGGAGCTGTTTTTT.

V usage is TRBV24-1 and J usage is TRBJ2-1; possibly TRBD1 or TRBD2 for D (5 bases each). The CDR3 is 15 amino acids. The germline CDR1 and CDR2 sequences are KGHDR and SFDVKD. V shed 3 bases and J shed 12 bases, with 20 bases lying between them. This CDR3 reads CATSDRDGPRVGQFF. CDR3 coding DNA: TGTGCCACCAGTGATCGGGACGGCCCGAGGGTAGGGCAGTTCTTC.

This sequence joins TRBV11-1 and TRBJ2-7, with 8 bases that match TRBD1. The V gene end was trimmed by 1 base and the J gene end by 5 bases; junction bases not matched to a gene: 4. The germline V gene has CDR1 SGHAT and CDR2 FQDESV (reference sequence). The CDR3 spans 14 residues. For the CDR3, the DNA is TGTGCCAGCAGCTTAGGGACAGGGTTGAACGAGCAGTACTTC. Translating gives CASSLGTGLNEQYF.

The gene calls are TRBV29-1 and TRBJ2-7; 7 bases map to TRBD2. Unmatched junction bases numbered 5, after V lost 3 bases and J lost 3 bases. Per the germline V gene, CDR1 is SQVTM and CDR2 is ANQGSEA. The CDR3 is made up of 13 amino acids. The CDR3 loop is CSVDGRINYEQYV. CDR3 sequence (DNA): TGCAGCGTTGACGGGAGGATTAACTACGAGCAGTACGTC.

In DNA, the CDR3 is TGTGCCAGCAGCGCCCGTGGGGCGGGTAGCACAGATACGCAGTATTTT. Protein sequence: CASSARGAGSTDTQYF. The chain joins TRBV7-2 to TRBJ2-3; possibly TRBD1 or TRBD2 for D (5 bases each). The germline V gene has CDR1 SGHTA and CDR2 FQGNSA. Trimming took off 5 bases at V and 0 bases at J, with 15 bases between the two ends. The CDR3 extends over 16 amino acids. Combining the CDR3 with reference TRBV7-2 and TRBJ2-3 gives the whole variable domain GAGVSQSPSNKVTEKGKDVELRCDPISGHTALYWYRQSLGQGLEFLIYFQGNSAPDKSGLPSDRFSAERTGGSVSTLTIQRTQQEDSAVYLCASSARGAGSTDTQYFGPGTRLTVL.

This clonotype was seen repeatedly, ten times or more. The rearrangement joins TRBV7-2 to TRBJ2-7; 10 nucleotides align to TRBD1. With 0 bases clipped from V and 2 bases from J, the junction kept 7 bases outside the gene matches. The CDR3 contains 17 residues. From germline, CDR1 is SGHTA and CDR2 FQGNSA. Here the CDR3 DNA reads TGTGCCAGCAGCTTAGCGTGGAGGGGACAGGGGACCTACGAGCAGTACTTC. Protein product: CASSLAWRGQGTYEQYF.

V is TRBV11-1 and J is TRBJ2-4; D is unclear. Germline V gene lookup returns CDR1 SGHAT and CDR2 FQDESV (reference sequence). V shed 4 bases and J shed 6 bases, with 16 bases lying between them. The CDR3 is 15 amino acids. In DNA form, the CDR3 reads TGTGCCAGCAGCTCGAAAGAGTGGCTAAGAAACATTCAGTACTTC. It is translated as CASSSKEWLRNIQYF.

This clonotype was detected many times. V and J are TRBV20-1 and TRBJ1-2; TRBD1 might be the D (5 bases). The germline V gene encodes CDR1 DFQATT and CDR2 SNEGSKA (reference sequence). The V end lost 5 bases, the J end lost 6 bases, and 13 bases lay between the germline ends. This CDR3 region has 12 residues. The CDR3 reads CSALGGANGYTF. In nucleotides, the CDR3 is TGCAGTGCTTTAGGAGGGGCTAATGGCTACACCTTC.

V and J are TRBV27 and TRBJ1-2; TRBD1 matches at 8 bases. V was clipped by 3 bases and J by 7 bases; unmatched bases: 4. Germline CDR1 MNHEY, CDR2 SMNVEV (reference sequence). This CDR3 is 13 amino acids long. DNA for the CDR3: TGTGCCAGCAGTTTCCGGGACAGGTTTGGCTACACCTTC. Protein: CASSFRDRFGYTF.

The chain recombines TRBV6-1 with TRBJ2-5; D ambiguous. Trimming took off 6 bases at V and 1 base at J, with 15 bases between the two ends. Germline CDR1 MNHNS, CDR2 SASEGT. The CDR3 is made up of 15 amino acids. The CDR3 DNA is TGTGCCAGCAGCCACCCACAGAGTTTCCAAGAGACCCAGTACTTC. Translated, it gives CASSHPQSFQETQYF.

This clonotype has more than one count but fewer than ten. This rearrangement joins TRBV12-3 or TRBV12-4 to TRBJ2-1; 9 bases agree with TRBD2. Trimming at V came to 3 bases and at J to 7 bases, leaving 10 bases not matched to a gene. This CDR3 comprises 16 residues. The CDR3 here is CASSFEGGRAGNEQFF. The CDR3 DNA sequence: TGTGCCAGCAGTTTTGAGGGCGGGAGGGCTGGAAATGAGCAGTTCTTC.

This rearrangement joins TRBV24-1 to TRBJ2-2; TRBD2 matches at 8 bases. V lost 8 bases, J lost 0 bases, and 1 base stayed unmatched. The CDR3 sequence is 14 residues long. Germline lookup yields CDR1 KGHDR and CDR2 SFDVKD. Here the CDR3 reads CATKGLANTGELFF. The DNA of the CDR3 is TGTGCCACCAAGGGACTAGCGAACACCGGGGAGCTGTTTTTT.

CDR3 sequence: CASSPKQGYEQYF. As DNA, the CDR3 is TGTGCCAGCTCACCCAAGCAAGGCTACGAGCAGTACTTC. The gene calls are TRBV18 and TRBJ2-7; D is unresolved. Germline CDR1 KGHSH, CDR2 LQKENI. This CDR3 spans 13 amino acids. The V end was cut by 3 bases, the J end by 3 bases, with 9 bases between.

The chain recombines TRBV6-2 or TRBV6-3 with TRBJ1-1; D gene uncertain. Germline lookup yields CDR1 MNHEY and CDR2 SVGEGT. CDR3 length: 14 amino acids. Trimming removed 2 bases from V and 5 bases from J, with 12 bases in between. CDR3 in DNA: TGTGCCAGCAGTTACCCCCCGGAGAGGACTGAAGCTTTCTTT. Its translation: CASSYPPERTEAFF.

In this sample, this clonotype turned up many times. This chain joins TRBV7-2 and TRBJ2-1; a weak D match, TRBD2 (6 bases). CDR1 and CDR2 from the germline V gene are SGHTA and FQGNSA. CDR3 size: 15 residues. V was cut by 5 bases and J by 4 bases, with 15 bases left in between. For the CDR3, the DNA is TGTGCCAGCAGCGACCGGGACTGGCCTTACAATGAGCAGTTCTTC. This codes for CASSDRDWPYNEQFF.

This clonotype was counted a few times. The chain links TRBV5-6 to TRBJ2-2, with unresolved D. The CDR3 loop spans 19 amino acids. Germline V CDR1 and CDR2: SGHDT, YYEEEE. V was clipped by 6 bases and J by 1 base, with 25 bases between them. The CDR3 DNA follows: TGTGCCAGCACCCTACACCCACGGGCCCTCCCGCGGAACACCGGGGAGCTGTTTTTT. Encoded protein: CASTLHPRALPRNTGELFF. The full variable domain, in which reference TRBV5-6 and TRBJ2-2 provide the parts outside the CDR3, is DAGVTQSPTHLIKTRGQQVTLRCSPKSGHDTVSWYQQALGQGPQFIFQYYEEEERQRGNFPDRFSGHQFPNYSSELNVNALLLGDSALYLCASTLHPRALPRNTGELFFGEGSRLTVL.

This chain connects TRBV27 to TRBJ1-6; D perhaps matches TRBD1 (5 bases). The V gene's germline CDR1 is MNHEY and CDR2 SMNVEV (reference sequence). V lost 5 bases to trimming and J lost 12 bases, with 14 bases between them. This CDR3 spans 13 amino acids. CDR3: CASSRGPTGPLHF. The CDR3 bases are TGTGCCAGCAGTCGGGGTCCTACAGGACCCCTCCACTTT.

The sample holds many counts of this clonotype. The chain couples TRBV7-2 to TRBJ2-7; D is uncertain. V shed 5 bases and J shed 2 bases, with 13 bases lying between them. In germline, CDR1 is SGHTA, CDR2 FQGNSA. The CDR3 totals 14 residues. CDR3 coding DNA: TGTGCCAGCAGCCCTCGTACCAGGCCCTACGAGCAGTACTTC. Translation: CASSPRTRPYEQYF.

The CDR3 reads CAISESGQQADEQYF. In DNA form, the CDR3 reads TGTGCCATCAGTGAGTCCGGACAGCAGGCGGACGAGCAGTACTTC. The chain couples TRBV10-3 to TRBJ2-7, with D possibly matching TRBD1 (6 bases). CDR3 length: 15 residues. From germline, CDR1 is ENHRY and CDR2 SYGVKD. V lost 0 bases to trimming and J lost 5 bases, with 14 bases between them.

The chain couples TRBV11-3 to TRBJ2-5; D is undetermined. Germline CDR1 reads SGHNT; CDR2 reads YENEEA. The germline V and J ends were trimmed by 5 bases and 3 bases, with 7 bases remaining between them. The CDR3 extends over 12 amino acids. The CDR3 bases are TGTGCCAGCAGCGGAACGGAAGAGACCCAGTACTTC. Amino acids: CASSGTEETQYF.

This clonotype appeared many times. The J gene is TRBJ2-1, the V gene TRBV7-2; 12 bases align to TRBD2. Per the germline V gene, CDR1 is SGHTA and CDR2 is FQGNSA. Unmatched junction bases numbered 17, after V lost 7 bases and J lost 7 bases. This CDR3 comprises 18 residues. CDR3 coding DNA: TGTGCCAGCACCATTCTCCTCCAGACTAGCGGGAGAGGGAATGAGCAGTTCTTC. Its translation is CASTILLQTSGRGNEQFF. Looking up the rest from reference TRBV7-2 and TRBJ2-1 gives the full variable domain: GAGVSQSPSNKVTEKGKDVELRCDPISGHTALYWYRQSLGQGLEFLIYFQGNSAPDKSGLPSDRFSAERTGGSVSTLTIQRTQQEDSAVYLCASTILLQTSGRGNEQFFGPGTRLTVL.

This clonotype was picked up a small number of times. The chain's CDR3 is CASSSFGGFAYEQYF. The DNA of the CDR3 is TGTGCCAGCAGCTCCTTTGGGGGATTCGCCTACGAGCAGTACTTC. The chain recombines TRBV7-2 with TRBJ2-7; the D call may be TRBD1 or TRBD2 (5 bases each). Germline CDR1 reads SGHTA; CDR2 reads FQGNSA. Trimming removed 4 bases at V and 2 bases at J, with 15 bases between. The CDR3 covers 15 residues.

This clonotype was found a few times. The rearrangement uses TRBV29-1 and TRBJ2-3, with D maybe TRBD2 (6 bases). The CDR3 contains 16 residues. Germline V lookup: CDR1 SQVTM, CDR2 ANQGSEA. V was clipped by 0 bases and J by 2 bases, with 15 bases between them. The CDR3 region has the DNA TGCAGCGTTGAAGATCCGCGGGGTAACCCCACAGATACGCAGTATTTT. As protein: CSVEDPRGNPTDTQYF.

CDR3 bases: TGTGCCAGCAGCCAAGGGGACAGGGATGTCAACGAGCAGTACTTC. Protein sequence: CASSQGDRDVNEQYF. This chain links TRBV4-2 with TRBJ2-7; 9 nucleotides align to TRBD1. With 1 base clipped from V and 5 bases from J, the junction kept 6 bases outside the gene matches. From germline, CDR1 is LGHNA and CDR2 YNFKEQ. This CDR3 contains 15 residues.

This clonotype was detected ten times or more. This chain uses TRBV7-6 with TRBJ2-1, with 9 bases aligning to TRBD2. The J segment lost 0 bases and the V segment lost 3 bases, leaving 3 bases of the junction unmatched. Germline V gives CDR1 SGHVS, CDR2 FNYEAQ. The length of the CDR3 is 16 residues. The CDR3 nucleotides read TGTGCCAGCAGCTTTTCACTAGCGGGCTCCTACAATGAGCAGTTCTTC. It yields the protein CASSFSLAGSYNEQFF.

The chain links TRBV4-1 to TRBJ1-1; 7 nucleotides align to TRBD1. The V gene end was trimmed by 1 base and the J gene end by 7 bases; junction bases not matched to a gene: 12. The germline V gene encodes CDR1 MGHRA and CDR2 YSYEKL. The CDR3 is 16 amino acids. CDR3 coding DNA: TGCGCCAGCAGCCAAGGGGATTACAGGGACAGCCTTGAAGCTTTCTTT. This gives the protein CASSQGDYRDSLEAFF.

This clonotype was detected a few times. V is TRBV6-5 and J is TRBJ2-6; 9 bases are shared with TRBD1. Germline V CDR1 and CDR2: MNHEY, SVGAGI. There are 18 residues in the CDR3. Trimming at V came to 3 bases and at J to 2 bases, leaving 8 bases not matched to a gene. DNA for the CDR3: TGTGCCAGCAGTTATTTTTTACAGGGGGCTGCTGGGGCCAACGTCCTGACTTTC. Protein: CASSYFLQGAAGANVLTF.

This clonotype has a count of ten or more. This chain links TRBV7-2 with TRBJ1-5, with D possibly being TRBD1 (5 bases). V shed 4 bases and J shed 3 bases, with 7 bases lying between them. The CDR3 is made up of 13 amino acids. Germline V gene lookup returns CDR1 SGHTA and CDR2 FQGNSA. For the CDR3, the DNA is TGTGCCAGCAGCTCACAGGACAATCAGCCCCAGCATTTT. Its translation is CASSSQDNQPQHF.

As concerns this clonotype: This clone may be a read error of a much larger clone one base away. The V call is TRBV12-3 or TRBV12-4, the J call TRBJ2-1; D might be TRBD2 (5 bases). Trimming took 7 bases from V and 1 from J, leaving 14 bases between them. The CDR3 loop spans 15 amino acids. CDR3 in amino acids: CASNDLGISYNEQFF. The CDR3 nucleotides are TGTGCCAGCAATGACCTCGGGATATCCTACAATGAGCAGTTCTTC.